These 12 T cell receptor beta chains were sequenced from one sample in a study of molecular identifiers for immune sequencing clone quantification (dated by TCRdb to the late 2010s). The library was generated by PCR. Data came from a NextSeq 500. The raw public reads went through TCRdb reprocessing: fastp at Q25, MiXCR clone calling, in-frame beta chains kept. One record per CDR3 amino acid sequence lists the most common genes and DNA. Across this sample there are some 94,000 distinct CDR3 sequences, with approximately 25% seen only once. The top ten clones comprise about 0.73% of the sample. Material for sequencing was naive CD8+ T cells from blood, with Jurkat cell RNA spiked in. This specimen's cell subset or site label, per the study, means: FACS-sorted CD8+CD4-CCR7+CD45RA+ naive T cells. These receptors originate from a human donor in good health. Some libraries in this study had Jurkat cell RNA spiked in.

This clonotype was detected many times. The chain links TRBV7-2 to TRBJ2-5; 7 bases map to TRBD1. With 5 bases clipped from V and 6 bases from J, the junction kept 6 bases outside the gene matches. The CDR3 sequence is 13 residues long. CDR1 SGHTA and CDR2 FQGNSA come from the germline V gene. CDR3 nucleotide sequence: TGTGCCAGCAGCCCAGGGGGTTGGAAGACCCAGTACTTC. Translating gives CASSPGGWKTQYF.

About this clonotype itself: A much larger clone lies a single base off, so this may be a read error. This chain joins TRBV24-1 and TRBJ2-3; D may correspond to TRBD1 or TRBD2 (5 bases each). The CDR3 spans 13 residues. CDR1 KGHDR and CDR2 SFDVKD come from the germline V gene. The CDR3 nucleotides read TGTGCCGCCAGAGATACGGGGACCGACCTGCAGTATTTT. Translating gives CAARDTGTDLQYF.

As concerns this clonotype: A much more abundant neighbour one base away suggests this may be a read error. The genes are TRBV20-1 and TRBJ1-1; D uncertain. The CDR3 is 15 amino acids. The germline V and J ends were trimmed by 0 bases and 7 bases, with 18 bases remaining between them. Germline V gives CDR1 DFQATT, CDR2 SNEGSKA (reference sequence). Here the CDR3 reads CSAREVGRRSDEAFF. CDR3 in DNA: TGCAGTGCTAGAGAGGTAGGACGGAGGTCGGATGAAGCTTTCTTT.

This clonotype was counted many times. The chain couples TRBV14 to TRBJ2-6; maybe TRBD1 (6 bases). The V end was cut by 4 bases, the J end by 0 bases, with 10 bases between. This CDR3 region has 16 residues. Germline V CDR1 and CDR2: SGHDN, FVKESK. In nucleotides, the CDR3 is TGTGCCAGCAGCCTAGGACAGCTCTCTGGGGCCAACGTCCTGACTTTC. This encodes CASSLGQLSGANVLTF.

In the case of this clonotype: Possible read error: a much larger clone is one base away. The chain has TRBV5-6 and TRBJ2-3; no clear D gene. CDR1 SGHDT and CDR2 YYEEEE come from the germline V gene. The CDR3 totals 11 residues. The CDR3 sequence is CANSRLDTQYF. In nucleotides, the CDR3 is TGTGCCAACAGCCGCCTGGATACGCAGTATTTT.

This clonotype was seen ten or more times. The V gene is TRBV6-6, the J gene TRBJ1-1, with 7 bases identical to TRBD1. This CDR3 contains 11 residues. Germline loops: CDR1 MNHNY, CDR2 SVGAGI (reference sequence). J lost 6 bases, V lost 5 bases, and 0 bases had no gene match. CDR3 coding DNA: TGTGCCAGCAGTCAGGGGGCTGAAGCTTTCTTT. This gives the protein CASSQGAEAFF.

This rearrangement joins TRBV11-2 to TRBJ2-4; D unclear. Germline CDR1 is SGHAT and CDR2 is FQNNGV. V was clipped by 5 bases and J by 5 bases, with 16 bases between them. The CDR3 loop spans 15 amino acids. CDR3 residues: CASSRLLDEQNIQYF. DNA of the CDR3: TGTGCCAGCAGCCGCCTCCTGGACGAGCAAAACATTCAGTACTTC.

This sequence joins TRBV27 and TRBJ1-4; no clear D gene. Germline V gives CDR1 MNHEY, CDR2 SMNVEV (reference sequence). Between the trimmed V and J ends, which lost 8 bases and 4 bases, there was a span of 11 bases. This CDR3 is 13 amino acids long. CDR3 DNA sequence: TGTGCCAGCTCTAAGGAGGGTAATGAAAAACTGTTTTTT. Translating it yields CASSKEGNEKLFF.

The V call is TRBV2, the J call TRBJ1-5; TRBD1 aligns across 8 bases. V was clipped by 0 bases and J by 3 bases; unmatched bases: 28. In germline, CDR1 is SNHLY, CDR2 FYNNEI. The CDR3 length is 24 residues. Written as DNA, the CDR3 is TGTGCCAGCAGTGAAGCGCTTCCTATAACCGGGCCGGGCGCCGACAGGGGCAACAATCAGCCCCAGCATTTT. Translated: CASSEALPITGPGADRGNNQPQHF.

In this sample, this clonotype turned up many times. V usage is TRBV7-9 and J usage is TRBJ2-7; 8 positions match TRBD2. Germline CDR1 and CDR2: SEHNR and FQNEAQ (reference sequence). V gave up 5 bases and J gave up 0 bases; unmatched junction bases: 6. There are 15 residues in the CDR3. CDR3 residues: CASSVERGPSYEQYF. In nucleotides, the CDR3 is TGTGCCAGCAGCGTCGAGCGGGGGCCCTCCTACGAGCAGTACTTC.

This clonotype occurred a few times. This clone may be a read error of a much larger clone one base away. The V and J genes are TRBV25-1 and TRBJ1-1; tentatively, D is TRBD1 (5 bases). The CDR3 is made up of 14 amino acids. Germline V gene data show CDR1 as MGHDK and CDR2 as SYGVNS. V dropped 11 bases and J dropped 5 bases, with 21 bases sitting between them. The CDR3 DNA follows: TGTGCCTGCACTCCTCGCCAGGGAGTAACTGAAGCTTTCTTT. It codes for CACTPRQGVTEAFF.

On this clonotype: Since a much larger clone is just one base distant, this may be a read error. This chain joins TRBV29-1 and TRBJ2-1; weak D call: TRBD2 (5 bases). CDR3 length: 17 residues. CDR1 and CDR2 (germline): SQVTM, ANQGSEA. Trimming left V 0 bases short and J 6 bases short, with 21 bases between. The DNA of the CDR3 is TGCAGCGTTGAAGATGGTGGTCGGGGAGCAGCCTGCAATGAGCAGTTCTTC. Amino acid sequence: CSVEDGGRGAACNEQFF.